The 32 T cell receptor beta chains reported below all come from one sample, sequenced in a study of vaccination and CD4 T cells after COVID-19 (dated by TCRdb to the early 2020s). These receptors lack a known antigen. The method was PCR. TCRdb shows the sequencer as Illumina iSeq 100. At the Johns Hopkins FTIC core, DNA from the cultured CD4+ T cells underwent TCR sequencing with the Oncomine TCR Beta short-read assay. In-frame beta chains were kept once TCRdb had trimmed the public reads at Q25 with fastp and called clones with MiXCR. Entries are consolidated by CDR3 protein sequence, retaining the most common genes and DNA. Recorded for this sample are about 7,800 distinct CDR3 sequences; 50% to 75% of them occurred a single time. Jointly, the top ten make up approximately 32% of the sample. Per the publication, the treatment or condition label means: roughly 11-day PBMC culture with coronavirus spike peptide pools or control peptides (ViraFEST assay).

Input material: CD4+ T cells from blood, cultured in vitro. These receptor sequences come from a human donor who had recovered from COVID-19.

The V gene is TRBV7-9, the J gene TRBJ1-3; no definite D call. V was trimmed by 5 bases and J by 3 bases, leaving 8 bases between them. The germline CDR1 and CDR2 sequences are SEHNR and FQNEAQ (reference sequence). The CDR3 has 13 amino acids. The CDR3 protein is CASSERRGNTIYF. Here the CDR3 DNA reads TGTGCCAGCAGCGAACGGCGTGGAAACACCATATATTTT.

The chain joins TRBV20-1 to TRBJ1-3; the match to TRBD1 covers 7 bases. The CDR3 is 14 residues long. V shed 6 bases and J 0 bases; nucleotides not matched to a gene: 5. Germline CDR1 is DFQATT and CDR2 is SNEGSKA (reference sequence). Here the CDR3 DNA reads TGCAGTGCCGTCGACAGGGCCTCTGGAAACACCATATATTTT. This codes for CSAVDRASGNTIYF.

The chain combines TRBV7-3 with TRBJ2-1; 10 bases line up with TRBD2. Germline loops: CDR1 SGHTA, CDR2 FQGTGA. The CDR3 sequence is 14 residues long. After removal of 3 bases from V and 4 bases from J, the junction contained 0 bases not matched to a gene. The CDR3 region is CASSFSGGYNEQFF. In nucleotides, the CDR3 is TGTGCCAGCAGCTTTAGCGGGGGGTACAATGAGCAGTTCTTC.

The rearrangement links TRBV10-3 to TRBJ2-3; 7 nucleotides align to TRBD2. This CDR3 spans 14 amino acids. CDR1 is ENHRY and CDR2 is SYGVKD in the germline V gene. V dropped 4 bases and J dropped 2; count of bases not matched to a gene: 3. The CDR3 nucleotides read TGTGCCATCAGTGTGGGACTACTCACAGATACGCAGTATTTT. Encoded protein: CAISVGLLTDTQYF.

The chain recombines TRBV28 with TRBJ2-1; 10 nucleotides agree with TRBD1. V gave up 6 bases and J gave up 9 bases; unmatched junction bases: 5. Germline V lookup: CDR1 MDHEN, CDR2 SYDVKM. The CDR3 has 13 residues. CDR3 coding DNA: TGTGCCAGCAGGGACAGGGGGTCGGGTGAGCAGTTCTTC. Its protein is CASRDRGSGEQFF.

This clonotype was seen a handful of times. The chain recombines TRBV20-1 with TRBJ1-3; no firm D call. CDR1 is DFQATT and CDR2 is SNEGSKA in the germline V gene (reference sequence). The CDR3 is 13 residues long. V lost 1 base and J lost 4, with 8 bases in between. The CDR3 DNA reads as TGCAGTGCTAGAGTGGCGGTAGGAAACACCATATATTTT. This encodes CSARVAVGNTIYF.

The V and J genes are TRBV6-1 and TRBJ1-4; D is unresolved. The germline V and J ends were trimmed by 3 bases and 1 base, with 3 bases remaining between them. CDR1 is MNHNS and CDR2 is SASEGT in the germline V gene. This CDR3 contains 13 residues. The CDR3 region is CASSDQTNEKLFF. The CDR3 region has the DNA TGTGCCAGCAGTGACCAAACTAATGAAAAACTGTTTTTT.

This rearrangement joins TRBV10-3 to TRBJ1-2; 12 nucleotides agree with TRBD1. Germline CDR1 reads ENHRY; CDR2 reads SYGVKD. The CDR3 is 14 residues long. V was clipped by 6 bases and J by 4 bases; unmatched bases: 3. CDR3 coding DNA: TGTGCCATCAGCGGGACAGGGGGCGGCTATGGCTACACCTTC. Protein: CAISGTGGGYGYTF.

The V gene is TRBV11-2, the J gene TRBJ2-7; D is perhaps TRBD1 (5 bases). This CDR3 spans 14 amino acids. Trimming shortened V by 9 bases and J by 4 bases, and 19 bases separated the two germline ends. CDR1 and CDR2 from the germline V gene are SGHAT and FQNNGV. The CDR3 region is CASSRAGSSYEQYF. In nucleotides, the CDR3 is TGTGCCAGTTCGCGAGCAGGGTCATCGTACGAGCAGTACTTC.

This clonotype was picked up a small number of times. This rearrangement joins TRBV11-2 to TRBJ2-7; 7 nucleotides line up with TRBD1. This CDR3 has 14 residues. CDR1 is SGHAT, CDR2 FQNNGV, per germline. The ends lost 4 bases at V and 3 bases at J; junction bases unmatched: 6. This CDR3 is CASSSQGSIYEQYF. The CDR3 region has the DNA TGTGCCAGCAGCTCACAGGGGAGCATCTACGAGCAGTACTTC.

The V call is TRBV7-9, the J call TRBJ2-1; tentative D call: TRBD2 (6 bases). The length of the CDR3 is 16 residues. Germline V lookup: CDR1 SEHNR, CDR2 FQNEAQ (reference sequence). Trimming took 8 bases from V and 6 from J, leaving 23 bases between them. The CDR3 DNA reads TGTGCCAGCGGATGGGGTTCCGGGAGTAAAGGCAATGAGCAGTTCTTC. It encodes CASGWGSGSKGNEQFF.

This chain uses TRBV5-5 with TRBJ2-1; 9 bases are a match to TRBD2. The V gene's germline CDR1 is SGHKS and CDR2 YYEKEE (reference sequence). CDR3 length: 16 amino acids. V lost 5 bases to trimming and J lost 0 bases; unmatched junction nucleotides: 6. CDR3 DNA sequence: TGTGCCAGCAGGAAAGCGGGGGGTAACTCCTACAATGAGCAGTTCTTC. It translates to CASRKAGGNSYNEQFF.

The chain uses TRBV9 and TRBJ2-1; 7 positions agree with TRBD1. The germline V gene has CDR1 SGDLS and CDR2 YYNGEE. V shed 3 bases, J shed 4 bases, and the junction held 4 bases outside the gene matches. This CDR3 has 14 amino acids. CDR3 DNA: TGTGCCAGCAGCGCCAGGGACAGTTACAATGAGCAGTTCTTC. Translated, it gives CASSARDSYNEQFF.

The chain joins TRBV6-5 to TRBJ1-6, with D possibly TRBD1 on 6 matching bases. CDR3 length equals 13 residues. V was cut by 2 bases and J by 10 bases, with 9 bases left in between. Germline CDR1 MNHEY, CDR2 SVGAGI. The CDR3 spells CASSYRGQSPLHF. The CDR3 DNA reads as TGTGCCAGCAGTTACAGGGGACAATCACCCCTCCACTTT.

This clonotype has a handful of counts. The gene calls are TRBV10-3 and TRBJ2-3; D could derive from TRBD1 or TRBD2 (5 bases each). CDR1 and CDR2 from the germline V gene are ENHRY and SYGVKD. The ends were cut back, 8 bases at V and 3 bases at J, with 15 bases in the middle. This CDR3 contains 14 residues. The CDR3 region is CAIASSQGTDTQYF. DNA for the CDR3: TGTGCCATCGCTAGCTCTCAGGGTACAGATACGCAGTATTTT.

The CDR3 here is CASSLFRGQAPQDYGYTF. Written as DNA, the CDR3 is TGTGCCAGCAGTCTCTTTAGGGGACAGGCCCCTCAGGACTATGGCTACACCTTC. The V and J genes are TRBV5-4 and TRBJ1-2; 8 bases are shared with TRBD1. The CDR3 loop spans 18 amino acids. Germline-derived CDR1 and CDR2 are SGHNT and YYREEE (reference sequence). V shed 5 bases, J shed 3 bases, and the junction held 18 bases outside the gene matches.

V is TRBV7-2 and J is TRBJ1-4, with D maybe TRBD1 (5 bases). The V and J ends lost 1 base and 3 bases respectively, with 6 bases between them. Germline V lookup: CDR1 SGHTA, CDR2 FQGNSA. The CDR3 contains 14 residues. CDR3 DNA: TGTGCCAGCAGCTTAGGGGGGTCTAATGAAAAACTGTTTTTT. Translated, it gives CASSLGGSNEKLFF.

This clonotype has only a few counts. The genes are TRBV11-2 and TRBJ2-3; tentative D call: TRBD1 (5 bases). The CDR3 extends over 15 amino acids. V was cut by 5 bases and J by 5 bases, with 17 bases left in between. Germline CDR1 and CDR2: SGHAT and FQNNGV. The CDR3 coding sequence is TGTGCCAGCAGCGCAGTAGGGGCAGGGATAGATACGCAGTATTTT. It codes for CASSAVGAGIDTQYF.

The V gene is TRBV27, the J gene TRBJ2-5; perhaps D is TRBD1 or TRBD2 (6 bases each). The germline V gene encodes CDR1 MNHEY and CDR2 SMNVEV (reference sequence). There are 12 residues in the CDR3. V was shortened by 4 bases and J by 7 bases, with 10 bases between the two germline ends. CDR3 nucleotide sequence: TGTGCCAGCAGTTCCCGGGGGCCGACCCAGTACTTC. The encoded protein is CASSSRGPTQYF.

This clonotype is a singleton in its sample. The V gene is TRBV20-1, the J gene TRBJ2-3, with 8 bases matching TRBD2. The V and J ends lost 5 bases and 0 bases, in that order; junction bases with no gene match: 7. The CDR3 totals 15 residues. Germline V gene data show CDR1 as DFQATT and CDR2 as SNEGSKA (reference sequence). The CDR3 bases are TGCAGTGCTCTTTGGACTAGCACTAGCACAGATACGCAGTATTTT. It specifies CSALWTSTSTDTQYF.

This clonotype has only a few counts. This rearrangement joins TRBV11-3 to TRBJ2-3; TRBD2 matches 10 bases. CDR1 and CDR2 (germline): SGHNT, YENEEA. V gave up 5 bases and J gave up 6 bases; unmatched junction bases: 5. The CDR3 is 14 residues long. The CDR3 is CASSRRAGGDTQYF. The CDR3 DNA follows: TGTGCCAGCAGCCGCCGAGCGGGGGGGGATACGCAGTATTTT.

This clonotype has a handful of counts. The chain links TRBV2 to TRBJ2-7; D is undetermined. The germline V gene encodes CDR1 SNHLY and CDR2 FYNNEI. The V and J ends lost 4 bases and 3 bases respectively, with 13 bases between them. This CDR3 spans 14 amino acids. CDR3 loop: CASSVGLLGYEQYF. Here the CDR3 DNA reads TGTGCCAGCAGTGTAGGGTTATTGGGCTACGAGCAGTACTTC.

This clonotype was seen a few times. The chain employs TRBV28 and TRBJ1-5; the D gene is possibly TRBD1 (6 bases). The germline V and J ends were trimmed by 5 bases and 0 bases, with 14 bases remaining between them. This CDR3 is 16 amino acids long. The V gene's germline CDR1 is MDHEN and CDR2 SYDVKM. The DNA of the CDR3 is TGTGCCAGCAGTGGCGGGACAAGAGTTAGCAATCAGCCCCAGCATTTT. It yields the protein CASSGGTRVSNQPQHF. Using reference TRBV28 and TRBJ1-5 for the parts outside the CDR3, the full variable domain is DVKVTQSSRYLVKRTGEKVFLECVQDMDHENMFWYRQDPGLGLRLIYFSYDVKMKEKGDIPEGYSVSREKKERFSLILESASTNQTSMYLCASSGGTRVSNQPQHFGDGTRLSIL.

The chain links TRBV27 to TRBJ2-7; TRBD2 matches 8 bases. Germline V gene data show CDR1 as MNHEY and CDR2 as SMNVEV (reference sequence). The ends lost 4 bases at V and 5 bases at J; junction bases unmatched: 10. The CDR3 runs 15 residues. This CDR3 is CASSYQLAVGDEQYF. CDR3 in DNA: TGTGCCAGCAGTTACCAACTAGCGGTTGGGGACGAGCAGTACTTC.

This clonotype was detected a few times. The V gene is TRBV7-9, the J gene TRBJ2-6; TRBD1 might be the D (5 bases). Germline V gives CDR1 SEHNR, CDR2 FQNEAQ (reference sequence). This CDR3 contains 14 residues. The V and J ends lost 8 bases and 0 bases respectively, with 8 bases between them. CDR3 nucleotide sequence: TGTGCCAGCCTTCAGGGCTCTGGGGCCAACGTCCTGACTTTC. Protein: CASLQGSGANVLTF.

The CDR3 is CASSLSGPNQPQHF. The DNA of the CDR3 is TGTGCCAGCAGTTTATCAGGTCCGAATCAGCCCCAGCATTTT. The genes are TRBV28 and TRBJ1-5; D is unclear. CDR3 length: 14 residues. The germline V gene has CDR1 MDHEN and CDR2 SYDVKM. Trimming took off 1 base at V and 4 bases at J, with 8 bases between the two ends. The whole variable domain, remainder taken from reference TRBV28 and TRBJ1-5, is DVKVTQSSRYLVKRTGEKVFLECVQDMDHENMFWYRQDPGLGLRLIYFSYDVKMKEKGDIPEGYSVSREKKERFSLILESASTNQTSMYLCASSLSGPNQPQHFGDGTRLSIL.

The chain has TRBV20-1 and TRBJ2-7; D remains unclear. With 1 base removed from V and 2 bases from J, the gap between germline ends came to 12 bases. The germline gives CDR1 DFQATT, CDR2 SNEGSKA (reference sequence). The CDR3 spans 14 residues. CDR3 region: CSARAQRDPYEQYF. The DNA for the CDR3 is TGCAGTGCTAGAGCTCAGCGTGACCCCTACGAGCAGTACTTC.

The genes are TRBV14 and TRBJ2-1, with 14 bases that match TRBD2. The V gene's germline CDR1 is SGHDN and CDR2 FVKESK. V was pared by 2 bases and J by 2 bases, with 5 bases of the junction left unmatched. CDR3 length: 18 amino acids. This chain's CDR3 is CASSQPGLAGETYNEQFF. The DNA of the CDR3 is TGTGCCAGCAGCCAACCGGGACTAGCGGGAGAAACCTACAATGAGCAGTTCTTC.

V and J are TRBV5-1 and TRBJ1-6, with TRBD1 matching over 8 bases. V lost 2 bases, J lost 8 bases, and 9 bases stayed unmatched. CDR1 is SGHRS, CDR2 YFSETQ, per germline. CDR3 length equals 16 residues. CDR3 nucleotide sequence: TGCGCCAGCAGCTTTAGGACAGGGCGTGCGGATTCACCCCTCCACTTT. This translates into CASSFRTGRADSPLHF.

V is TRBV6-2 or TRBV6-3 and J is TRBJ2-3; 10 bases align to TRBD2. The CDR3 runs to 17 residues. Trimming removed 1 base from V and 2 bases from J; junction bases left unmatched: 6. The germline V gene encodes CDR1 MNHEY and CDR2 SVGEGT. CDR3 in DNA: TGTGCCAGCAGTTACTTGCTAGCGGGGGCGGACACAGATACGCAGTATTTT. It codes for CASSYLLAGADTDTQYF.

The sample holds a few counts of this clonotype. The rearrangement links TRBV6-5 to TRBJ1-5; weak D call: TRBD1 (6 bases). V was clipped by 0 bases and J by 1 base, with 7 bases between them. This CDR3 is built from 15 residues. Looked up from germline, CDR1 is MNHEY and CDR2 is SVGAGI. The DNA for the CDR3 is TGTGCCAGCAGTTACTCAGGGGGAAGCAATCAGCCCCAGCATTTT. Translating it yields CASSYSGGSNQPQHF.

This rearrangement joins TRBV28 to TRBJ1-5, with unresolved D. The V and J ends lost 8 bases and 1 base respectively, with 18 bases between them. Germline CDR1 MDHEN, CDR2 SYDVKM. The CDR3 is 16 amino acids. The CDR3 bases are TGTGCCAGCGCTACCCCCTCTACGGGGAGCAATCAGCCCCAGCATTTT. Its protein product is CASATPSTGSNQPQHF.